The present T cell receptor beta chain was sequenced within a study of blood T cell repertoires in COVID-19. On the study more broadly: Donors in the United States, Italy and Spain gave samples during acute or convalescent COVID-19. In each case, the material was cDNA or gDNA derived from T cells, B-cell-depleted T cells, or PBMCs.

In the original processing: Estimation of nucleated cell counts relied on the amplification of reference gene primers. Assay: immunoSEQ multiplex PCR; the TCRdb copy retains only in-frame clones and omits some. D and trimming come from the DNA, and the V and J calls and clone size come from that table. This table holds more than 50,000 clones, around 90% found once. This clone was detected once. Trimming left V 6 bases short and J 2 bases short, with 17 bases between. The length of the CDR3 is 15 residues. Germline V gene sequence: CDR1 MDHEN, CDR2 SYDVKM. The chain combines TRBV28 with TRBJ2-7, with D perhaps TRBD1 (6 bases). The TCR sequence derives from a human donor with active COVID-19. The donor label of this sample is uncertain. The sequencing input was peripheral blood. The CDR3 is CASSSPYRAAYEQYF. Here the CDR3 DNA reads TGTGCCAGCAGCTCCCCCTACAGGGCCGCCTACGAGCAGTACTTC.